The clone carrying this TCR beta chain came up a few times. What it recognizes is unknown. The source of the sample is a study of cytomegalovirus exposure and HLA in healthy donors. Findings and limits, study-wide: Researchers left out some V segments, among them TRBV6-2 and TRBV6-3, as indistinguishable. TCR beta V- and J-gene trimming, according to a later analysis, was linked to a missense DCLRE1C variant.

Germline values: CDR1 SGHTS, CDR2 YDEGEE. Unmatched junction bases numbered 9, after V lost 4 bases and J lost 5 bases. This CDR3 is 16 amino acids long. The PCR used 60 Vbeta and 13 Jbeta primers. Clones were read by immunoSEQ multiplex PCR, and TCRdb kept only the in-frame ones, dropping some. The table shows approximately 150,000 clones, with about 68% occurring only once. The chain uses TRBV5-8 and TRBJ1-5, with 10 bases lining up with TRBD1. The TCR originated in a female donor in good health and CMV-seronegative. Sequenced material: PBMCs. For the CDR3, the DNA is TGTGCCAGCAGCCTCCGGGACAGGGGAAAATATCAGCCCCAGCATTTT. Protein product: CASSLRDRGKYQPQHF.